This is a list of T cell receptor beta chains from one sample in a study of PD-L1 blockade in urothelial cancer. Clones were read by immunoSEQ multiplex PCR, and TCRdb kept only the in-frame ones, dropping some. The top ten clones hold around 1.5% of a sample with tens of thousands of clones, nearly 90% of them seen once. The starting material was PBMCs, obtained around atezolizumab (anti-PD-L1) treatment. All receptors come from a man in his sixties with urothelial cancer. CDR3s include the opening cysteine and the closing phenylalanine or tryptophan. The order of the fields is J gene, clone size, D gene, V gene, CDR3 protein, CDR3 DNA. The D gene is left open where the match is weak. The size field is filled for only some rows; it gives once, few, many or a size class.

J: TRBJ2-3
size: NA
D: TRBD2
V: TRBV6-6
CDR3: CASMWGLAGADTQYF
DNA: TGTGCCAGCATGTGGGGACTAGCGGGAGCAGATACGCAGTATTTT

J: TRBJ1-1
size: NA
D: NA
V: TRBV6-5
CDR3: CASGDRLEAFF
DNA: TGTGCCAGCGGAGACAGACTTGAAGCTTTCTTT

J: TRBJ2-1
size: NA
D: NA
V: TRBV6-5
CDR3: CASSSETDEQFF
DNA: TGTGCCAGCAGTTCGGAGACGGATGAGCAGTTCTTC

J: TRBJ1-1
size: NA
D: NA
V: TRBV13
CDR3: CASRPRGGSEAFF
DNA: TGTGCCAGCAGGCCACGGGGGGGCTCGGAAGCTTTCTTT

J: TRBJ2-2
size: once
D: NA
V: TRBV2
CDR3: CASNRPRTGELFF
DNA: TGTGCCAGCAATCGTCCGAGGACCGGGGAGCTGTTTTTT

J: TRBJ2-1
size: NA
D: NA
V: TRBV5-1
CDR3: CASSPGTYNEQFF
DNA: TGCGCCAGCAGCCCGGGGACATACAATGAGCAGTTCTTC

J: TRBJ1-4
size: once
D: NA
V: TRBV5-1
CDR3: CASSQGLASEKLFF
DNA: TGCGCCAGCAGCCAGGGACTGGCGAGTGAAAAACTGTTTTTT

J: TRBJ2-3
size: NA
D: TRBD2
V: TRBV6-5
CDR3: CASSLLAGGGDTQYF
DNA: TGTGCCAGCAGCTTACTAGCGGGAGGTGGAGATACGCAGTATTTT

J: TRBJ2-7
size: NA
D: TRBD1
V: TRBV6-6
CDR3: CASRQRRDSYEQYF
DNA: TGTGCCAGCCGACAACGCCGGGACAGCTACGAGCAGTACTTC

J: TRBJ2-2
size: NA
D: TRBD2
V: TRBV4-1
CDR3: CASSPIAGANTGELFF
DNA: TGCGCCAGCAGCCCGATAGCGGGAGCGAACACCGGGGAGCTGTTTTTT

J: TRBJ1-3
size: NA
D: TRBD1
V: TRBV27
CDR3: CASSLEQGADGNTIYF
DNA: TGTGCCAGCAGTTTGGAACAGGGGGCGGATGGAAACACCATATATTTT

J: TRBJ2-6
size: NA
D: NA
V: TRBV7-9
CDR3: CASTLTGSGANVLTF
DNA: TGTGCCAGCACCCTAACAGGGTCTGGGGCCAACGTCCTGACTTTC

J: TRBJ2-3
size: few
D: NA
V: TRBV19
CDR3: CASSIGAPAPGTDTQYF
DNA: TGTGCCAGTAGTATAGGGGCCCCTGCTCCTGGCACAGATACGCAGTATTTT

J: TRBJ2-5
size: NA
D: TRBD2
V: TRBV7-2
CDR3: CASSYQRGGQETQYF
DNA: TGTGCCAGCAGCTACCAGCGGGGGGGACAAGAGACCCAGTACTTC

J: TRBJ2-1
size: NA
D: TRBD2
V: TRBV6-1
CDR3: CASSGASGRALNEQFF
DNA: TGTGCCAGCAGTGGAGCTAGCGGGAGGGCCCTCAATGAGCAGTTCTTC

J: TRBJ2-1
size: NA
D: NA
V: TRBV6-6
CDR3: CASSSFDEQFF
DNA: TGTGCCAGCAGTTCGTTCGATGAGCAGTTCTTC

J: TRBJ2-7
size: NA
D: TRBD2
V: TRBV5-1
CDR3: CASSLKGLAGGGSYEQYF
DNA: TGCGCCAGCAGCCTCAAAGGACTAGCGGGAGGGGGCTCCTACGAGCAGTACTTC

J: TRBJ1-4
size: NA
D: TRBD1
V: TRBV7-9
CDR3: CASSLGDRGNEKLFF
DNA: TGTGCCAGCAGCTTAGGGGACAGGGGAAATGAAAAACTGTTTTTT

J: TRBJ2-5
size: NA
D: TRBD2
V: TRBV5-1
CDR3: CASSLAGTSRETQYF
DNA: TGCGCCAGCAGCTTGGCCGGGACTAGCAGGGAGACCCAGTACTTC

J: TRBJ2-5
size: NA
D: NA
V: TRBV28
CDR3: CASSFNVETQYF
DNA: TGTGCCAGCAGTTTCAATGTGGAGACCCAGTACTTC

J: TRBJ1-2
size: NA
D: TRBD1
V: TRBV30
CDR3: CAWRGGTGKQIGGYTF
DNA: TGTGCCTGGAGGGGAGGGACAGGGAAACAGATTGGAGGCTACACCTTC

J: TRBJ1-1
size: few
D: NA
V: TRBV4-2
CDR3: CASSRGTNTEAFF
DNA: TGTGCCAGCAGCCGGGGCACGAACACTGAAGCTTTCTTT

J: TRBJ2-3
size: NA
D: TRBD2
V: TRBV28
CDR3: CASDSGIDTQYF
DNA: TGTGCCAGCGATAGCGGGATAGATACGCAGTATTTT

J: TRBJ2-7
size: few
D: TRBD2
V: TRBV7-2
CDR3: CASSLIGEASGRQRYEQYF
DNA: TGTGCCAGCAGCCTCATTGGTGAGGCTAGCGGGAGGCAGCGTTACGAGCAGTACTTC

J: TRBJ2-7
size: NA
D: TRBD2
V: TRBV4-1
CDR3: CASSQVLVGLDYEQYF
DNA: TGCGCCAGCAGCCAAGTTCTAGTCGGACTAGACTACGAGCAGTACTTC

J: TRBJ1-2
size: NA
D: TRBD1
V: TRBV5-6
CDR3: CASSFGTGGSDGYTF
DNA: TGTGCCAGCAGCTTTGGTACAGGGGGCTCTGATGGCTACACCTTC

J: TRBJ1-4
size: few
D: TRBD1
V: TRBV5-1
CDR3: CASSLQTTGKLFF
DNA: TGCGCCAGCAGCTTACAGACGACAGGGAAACTGTTTTTT

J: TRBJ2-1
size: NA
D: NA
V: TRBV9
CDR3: CASSEGPRNEQFF
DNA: TGTGCCAGCAGCGAGGGGCCTAGAAATGAGCAGTTCTTC

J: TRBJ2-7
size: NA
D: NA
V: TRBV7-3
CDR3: CASSLMSSSYEQYF
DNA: TGTGCCAGCAGCTTAATGTCGTCTTCCTACGAGCAGTACTTC

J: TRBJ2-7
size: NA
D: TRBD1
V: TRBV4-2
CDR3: CASSPGQGTYEQYF
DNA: TGTGCCAGCAGCCCCGGACAGGGAACCTACGAGCAGTACTTC

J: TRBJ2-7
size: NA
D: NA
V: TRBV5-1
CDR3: CASSNNLGGQAGYEQYF
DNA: TGCGCCAGCAGCAACAACCTGGGGGGGCAGGCCGGCTACGAGCAGTACTTC

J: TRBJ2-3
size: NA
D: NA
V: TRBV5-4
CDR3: CASSSPGSTDTQYF
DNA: TGTGCCAGCAGCAGTCCGGGTTCCACAGATACGCAGTATTTT

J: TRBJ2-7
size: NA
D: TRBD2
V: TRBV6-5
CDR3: CASSPERGGSQHF
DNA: TGTGCCAGCAGCCCCGAGCGGGGGGGGAGCCAGCACTTC

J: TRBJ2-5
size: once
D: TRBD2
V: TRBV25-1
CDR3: CASSELPAGVTQYF
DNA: TGTGCCAGCAGTGAATTGCCAGCGGGAGTAACCCAGTACTTC

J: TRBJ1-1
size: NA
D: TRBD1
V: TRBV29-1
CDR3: CSVSYGQGSNTEAFF
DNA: TGCAGCGTCTCCTACGGACAGGGGTCGAACACTGAAGCTTTCTTT

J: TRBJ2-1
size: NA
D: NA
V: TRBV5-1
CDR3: CASSLSVPPYNEQFF
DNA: TGCGCCAGCAGCTTGTCGGTACCCCCCTACAATGAGCAGTTCTTC

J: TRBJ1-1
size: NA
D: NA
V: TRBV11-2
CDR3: CASSLVGVSTEAFF
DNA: TGTGCCAGCAGCTTAGTAGGAGTTAGTACTGAAGCTTTCTTT

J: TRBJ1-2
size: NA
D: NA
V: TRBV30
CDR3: CAWSRQNYGYTF
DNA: TGTGCCTGGAGTAGACAGAACTATGGCTACACCTTC

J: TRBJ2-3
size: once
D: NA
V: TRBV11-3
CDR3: CASSLGSGDTQYF
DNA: TGTGCCAGCAGCTTAGGGTCGGGGGATACGCAGTATTTT

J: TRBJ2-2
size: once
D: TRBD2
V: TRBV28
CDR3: CASSFPSGRGWTGELFF
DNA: TGTGCCAGCAGTTTTCCTAGCGGGAGAGGATGGACCGGGGAGCTGTTTTTT

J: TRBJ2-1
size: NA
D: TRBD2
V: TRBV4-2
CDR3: CASSQVGTGRPRNEQFF
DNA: TGTGCCAGCAGCCAAGTAGGGACCGGGAGGCCACGCAATGAGCAGTTCTTC

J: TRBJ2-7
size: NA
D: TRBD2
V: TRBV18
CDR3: CASSPRGLAGGIEQYF
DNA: TGTGCCAGCTCACCAAGGGGACTAGCGGGGGGGATTGAGCAGTACTTC

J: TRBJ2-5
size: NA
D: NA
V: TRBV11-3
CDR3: CASYGGTYEETQYF
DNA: TGTGCCAGTTACGGGGGGACATATGAAGAGACCCAGTACTTC

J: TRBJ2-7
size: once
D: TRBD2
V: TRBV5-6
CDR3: CASLLGPPAGGPGEQYF
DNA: TGTGCCAGCCTCCTAGGGCCGCCTGCGGGGGGGCCGGGGGAGCAGTACTTC

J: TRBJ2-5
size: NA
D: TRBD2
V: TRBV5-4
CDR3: CASSLDGGGSETQYF
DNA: TGTGCCAGCAGCTTGGACGGGGGGGGATCGGAGACCCAGTACTTC

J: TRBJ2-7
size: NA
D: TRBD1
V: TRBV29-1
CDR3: CSVEGQGATYEQYF
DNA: TGCAGCGTTGAGGGACAGGGGGCAACCTACGAGCAGTACTTC

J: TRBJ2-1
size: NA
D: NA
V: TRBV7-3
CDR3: CASSSPLARSGNEQFF
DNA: TGTGCCAGCAGCTCTCCACTAGCCAGATCGGGGAATGAGCAGTTCTTC

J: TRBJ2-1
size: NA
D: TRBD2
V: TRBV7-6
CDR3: CASSLLGVAGYNEQFF
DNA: TGTGCCAGCAGCCTATTAGGGGTAGCGGGGTACAATGAGCAGTTCTTC

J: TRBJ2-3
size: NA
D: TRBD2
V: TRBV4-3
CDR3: CASSQARTSGDTDTQYF
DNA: TGCGCCAGCAGCCAAGCCCGGACTAGCGGGGACACAGATACGCAGTATTTT

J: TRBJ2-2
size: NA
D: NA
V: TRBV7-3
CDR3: CASSLTSNTGELFF
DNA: TGTGCCAGCAGCTTAACCTCGAACACCGGGGAGCTGTTTTTT

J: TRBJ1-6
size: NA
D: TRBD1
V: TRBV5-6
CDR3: CASSLARGTENSPLHF
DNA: TGTGCCAGCAGCTTGGCTCGCGGGACAGAGAATTCACCCCTCCACTTT

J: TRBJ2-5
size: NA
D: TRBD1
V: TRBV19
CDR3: CASTKGQGMSETQYF
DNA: TGTGCCAGTACTAAGGGACAGGGGATGAGCGAGACCCAGTACTTC

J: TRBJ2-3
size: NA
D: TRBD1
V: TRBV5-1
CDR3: CASSNGQGGSDTQYF
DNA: TGCGCCAGCAGCAACGGACAGGGGGGTTCAGATACGCAGTATTTT

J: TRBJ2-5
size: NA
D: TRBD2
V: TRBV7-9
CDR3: CASSRLAGGETQYF
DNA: TGTGCCAGCAGCCGACTAGCGGGGGGAGAGACCCAGTACTTC

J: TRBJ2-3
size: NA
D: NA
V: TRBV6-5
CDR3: CASSYSGGPVDTQYF
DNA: TGTGCCAGCAGTTATAGTGGGGGCCCCGTAGATACGCAGTATTTT

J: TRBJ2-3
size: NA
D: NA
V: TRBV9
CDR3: CASSVGGEGGDTQYF
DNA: TGTGCCAGCAGCGTAGGGGGTGAGGGTGGAGATACGCAGTATTTT

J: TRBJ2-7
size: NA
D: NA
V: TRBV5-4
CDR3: CASSFGQGSLRDEQYF
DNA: TGTGCCAGCAGCTTTGGTCAGGGCTCCCTAAGGGACGAGCAGTACTTC

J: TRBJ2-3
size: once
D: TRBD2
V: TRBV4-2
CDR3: CASSQVHSASGADTQYF
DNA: TGTGCCAGCAGCCAAGTTCACTCGGCTAGCGGCGCAGATACGCAGTATTTT

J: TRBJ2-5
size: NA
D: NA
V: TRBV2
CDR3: CASSELLAGETQYF
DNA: TGTGCCAGCAGTGAGTTACTAGCAGGAGAGACCCAGTACTTC